Each of the 2 T cell receptor beta chains below was sequenced from the same sample in a study of naive and memory T cell subsets. The beta constant-region primer was an equimolar mix of two oligonucleotides covering TRBC1 and TRBC2. The ligated cDNA underwent four PCR rounds using SP2 and nested alpha and beta constant-region primers. Using its own MiXCR run on the UMI-ligation and nested PCR reads, TCRdb lists one record per CDR3 protein. The sample includes several thousand distinct CDR3 sequences, 4% to 6% seen only once; the top ten take about 26%. Source material: effector memory CD8+ T cells from blood. Subset specified: effector memory, CD45RA- CD27-. The origin of the receptors is a human donor in good health.

The table lists this clonotype with many counts. The V and J genes are TRBV30 and TRBJ2-1, with a weak D call TRBD2 (7 bases). Per the germline V gene, CDR1 is GTSNPN and CDR2 is SVGIG (reference sequence). V was shortened by 2 bases and J by 8 bases, with 16 bases between the two germline ends. CDR3 length: 14 amino acids. CDR3: CAWSRGEGLDEQFF. CDR3 DNA sequence: TGTGCCTGGAGTAGGGGGGAGGGCCTGGATGAGCAGTTCTTC.

This clonotype was detected ten times or more. The V gene is TRBV6-1, the J gene TRBJ1-5, with a weak D call TRBD1 (5 bases). The CDR3 totals 14 residues. Per germline, CDR1 MNHNS and CDR2 SASEGT. V was trimmed by 6 bases and J by 8 bases, leaving 17 bases between them. The CDR3, as DNA: TGTGCCAGCAGCCTCTCGGGGGAGGTAGAGCCCCAGCATTTT. The encoded protein is CASSLSGEVEPQHF.